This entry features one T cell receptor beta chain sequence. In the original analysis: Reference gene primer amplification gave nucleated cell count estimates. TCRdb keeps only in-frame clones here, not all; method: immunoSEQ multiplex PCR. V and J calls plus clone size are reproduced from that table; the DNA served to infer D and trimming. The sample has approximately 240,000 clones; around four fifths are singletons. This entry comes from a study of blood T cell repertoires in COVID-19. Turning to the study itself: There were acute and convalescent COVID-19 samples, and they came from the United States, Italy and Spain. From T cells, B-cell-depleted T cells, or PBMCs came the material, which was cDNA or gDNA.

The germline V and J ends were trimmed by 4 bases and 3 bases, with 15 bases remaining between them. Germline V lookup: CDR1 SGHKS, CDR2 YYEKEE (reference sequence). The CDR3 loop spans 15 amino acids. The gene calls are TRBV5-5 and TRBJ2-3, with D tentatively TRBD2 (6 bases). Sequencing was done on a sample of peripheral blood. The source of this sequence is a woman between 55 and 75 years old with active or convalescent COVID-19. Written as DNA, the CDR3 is TGTGCCAGCAGCCCGAGGCGGGGAGTAACAGATACGCAGTATTTT. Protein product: CASSPRRGVTDTQYF.